A single sample is the source of the 24 T cell receptor beta chains below, sequenced in a study of shared clonotypes between healthy human individuals. The protocol was immunoSEQ multiplex PCR, while the TCRdb copy is restricted to in-frame clones and leaves out a portion. This sample has some 1.5 million clones; 95% to 99% occur once, and the top ten carry 0.4% to 0.55%. Sequenced input: naive CD4+ T cells sorted from blood. Subset specified: CD45RA+ positively selected. Receptors were obtained from a young man in good health.

The CDR3 sequence is CASSLGLSSDKQYF. The CDR3, as DNA: TGTGCCAGCAGCTTAGGCTTAAGCAGCGATAAGCAGTACTTC. The chain joins TRBV7-9 to TRBJ2-7; no clear D. V lost 1 base, J lost 8 bases, and 15 bases lay in between. The CDR3 sequence is 14 residues long. Looked up from germline, CDR1 is SEHNR and CDR2 is FQNEAQ (reference sequence). Full variable domain (missing parts from reference TRBV7-9 and TRBJ2-7): DTGVSQNPRHKITKRGQNVTFRCDPISEHNRLYWYRQTLGQGPEFLTYFQNEAQLEKSRLLSDRFSAERPKGSFSTLEIQRTEQGDSAMYLCASSLGLSSDKQYFGPGTRLTVT.

The genes are TRBV10-3 and TRBJ2-5; TRBD2 aligns across 8 bases. Trimming cost V 6 bases and J 5 bases; bases outside gene matches: 11. The CDR3 is made up of 15 amino acids. The V gene's germline CDR1 is ENHRY and CDR2 SYGVKD. The CDR3: CAISGGGSWKETQYF. CDR3 in DNA: TGTGCCATCAGCGGCGGGGGGAGTTGGAAGGAGACCCAGTACTTC.

This clone showed up just once. Here the CDR3 DNA reads TGTGCCAGCAGGTGGAGACTAGCGGACTCCTACGAGCAGTACTTC. Protein sequence: CASRWRLADSYEQYF. The chain carries TRBV2 and TRBJ2-7; 9 bases map to TRBD2. V dropped 6 bases and J dropped 0; count of bases not matched to a gene: 6. The CDR3 consists of 15 residues. Looked up from germline, CDR1 is SNHLY and CDR2 is FYNNEI.

V and J are TRBV7-3 and TRBJ2-1; D gene unclear. V was cut by 7 bases and J by 1 base, with 14 bases left in between. Germline CDR1 and CDR2: SGHTA and FQGTGA. This CDR3 comprises 15 residues. CDR3 DNA sequence: TGTGCCAGCATCCTGGTGGCGTTATCCTACAATGAGCAGTTCTTC. Encoded protein: CASILVALSYNEQFF.

In DNA form, the CDR3 reads TGTGCCTGGAGTGTACTGGCAAGGGGAGGCTACACCTTC. This sequence encodes CAWSVLARGGYTF. V and J are TRBV30 and TRBJ1-2, with a possible D match to TRBD1 (5 bases). This CDR3 has 13 residues. Germline CDR1 is GTSNPN and CDR2 is SVGIG (reference sequence). V gave up 0 bases and J gave up 8 bases, with 13 bases separating them.

The CDR3 region is CASSFEQSQPQHF. The DNA for the CDR3 is TGTGCCAGCAGCTTCGAACAGAGTCAGCCCCAGCATTTT. The chain carries TRBV7-9 and TRBJ1-5; D not resolved. From germline, CDR1 is SEHNR and CDR2 FQNEAQ (reference sequence). The CDR3 spans 13 residues. Trimming took off 3 bases at V and 6 bases at J, with 9 bases between the two ends.

The rearrangement links TRBV29-1 to TRBJ2-7; TRBD1 might be the D (5 bases). Trimming removed 4 bases from V and 3 bases from J, with 16 bases in between. Germline V lookup: CDR1 SQVTM, CDR2 ANQGSEA. This CDR3 has 14 amino acids. The CDR3 here is CSVVGQGPGYEQYF. For the CDR3, the DNA is TGCAGCGTTGTGGGGCAGGGTCCGGGCTACGAGCAGTACTTC.

The rearrangement links TRBV15 to TRBJ1-3; D is unresolved. With 0 bases removed from V and 1 base from J, the gap between germline ends came to 10 bases. In germline, CDR1 is LNHNV, CDR2 YYDKDF (reference sequence). This CDR3 has 16 residues. The CDR3 spells CATSREIGLSGNTIYF. CDR3 DNA sequence: TGTGCCACCAGCAGAGAAATTGGACTTTCTGGAAACACCATATATTTT.

The chain joins TRBV5-1 to TRBJ2-7, with D possibly TRBD2 on 5 matching bases. Germline loops: CDR1 SGHRS, CDR2 YFSETQ. With 2 bases removed from V and 5 bases from J, the gap between germline ends came to 14 bases. The CDR3 has 14 amino acids. The CDR3: CASSFFGVGNEQYF. The CDR3 DNA sequence: TGCGCCAGCAGCTTTTTCGGGGTGGGAAACGAGCAGTACTTC.

The chain uses TRBV4-3 and TRBJ2-1, with D maybe TRBD2 (5 bases). CDR1 is LGHNA and CDR2 is YSLEER in the germline V gene. The CDR3 is made up of 18 amino acids. The V gene lost 0 bases and the J gene lost 0 bases, with 15 bases spanning the gap. In nucleotides, the CDR3 is TGCGCCAGCAGCCAAGATCTGCTAGGACTCGGCTCCTACAATGAGCAGTTCTTC. Translated: CASSQDLLGLGSYNEQFF.

This rearrangement joins TRBV7-9 to TRBJ1-3; TRBD1 matches at 7 bases. Germline V CDR1 and CDR2: SEHNR, FQNEAQ (reference sequence). The CDR3 sequence is 16 residues long. The V gene end was trimmed by 5 bases and the J gene end by 0 bases; junction bases not matched to a gene: 7. The CDR3, as DNA: TGTGCCAGCAGCACTAGACAGGGCCGCTCTGGAAACACCATATATTTT. Its translation: CASSTRQGRSGNTIYF.

The chain has TRBV10-2 and TRBJ2-7; possibly TRBD2 for D (5 bases). There are 11 residues in the CDR3. The germline V and J ends were trimmed by 4 bases and 7 bases, with 8 bases remaining between them. Germline V gene sequence: CDR1 WSHSY, CDR2 SAAADI. In nucleotides, the CDR3 is TGCGCCAGCAGTGCGAGGGTAGAGCAGTACTTC. Translation gives CASSARVEQYF.

The CDR3 DNA reads TGCGCCAGCAGCTTGGTACCAGCGGGAGCAACGGAGACCCAGTACTTC. This gives the protein CASSLVPAGATETQYF. The chain joins TRBV5-1 to TRBJ2-5; 8 positions agree with TRBD2. The germline V gene encodes CDR1 SGHRS and CDR2 YFSETQ. CDR3 length equals 16 residues. J was trimmed by 5 bases and V by 0 bases; bases with no gene match: 9. Together with reference TRBV5-1 and TRBJ2-5, the CDR3 gives the full variable domain: KAGVTQTPRYLIKTRGQQVTLSCSPISGHRSVSWYQQTPGQGLQFLFEYFSETQRNKGNFPGRFSGRQFSNSRSEMNVSTLELGDSALYLCASSLVPAGATETQYFGPGTRLLVL.

J is TRBJ2-7 and V is TRBV6-5; 8 bases are shared with TRBD2. V shed 5 bases and J 4 bases; nucleotides not matched to a gene: 7. In germline, CDR1 is MNHEY, CDR2 SVGAGI. The CDR3 covers 14 residues. CDR3 amino acids: CASSRKRERYEQYF. CDR3 DNA sequence: TGTGCCAGCAGTCGAAAGCGGGAGAGGTACGAGCAGTACTTC.

V and J are TRBV5-1 and TRBJ2-2; tentative D call: TRBD2 (6 bases). The V end was cut by 4 bases, the J end by 8 bases, with 18 bases between. This CDR3 has 15 amino acids. Germline CDR1 reads SGHRS; CDR2 reads YFSETQ. CDR3 loop: CASSLLTPEGGELFF. As DNA, the CDR3 is TGCGCCAGCAGCCTCCTAACACCGGAGGGAGGGGAGCTGTTTTTT.

The V call is TRBV7-8, the J call TRBJ1-5; the D is unclear. CDR3 length: 16 amino acids. Trimming took 3 bases from V and 1 from J, leaving 13 bases between them. CDR1 SGHVS and CDR2 FQNEAQ come from the germline V gene. CDR3 region: CASSLRRVGSNQPQHF. Written as DNA, the CDR3 is TGTGCCAGCAGCTTGCGTCGGGTCGGCAGCAATCAGCCCCAGCATTTT.

CDR3 bases: TGCGCCAGCAGCTTGGATGGGGGTCTCCCCCAGCATTTT. Protein sequence: CASSLDGGLPQHF. The genes are TRBV5-1 and TRBJ1-5, with D tentatively TRBD1 (5 bases). CDR3 length: 13 residues. V was cut by 0 bases and J by 10 bases, with 11 bases left in between. Germline assignment: CDR1 SGHRS and CDR2 YFSETQ. The full variable domain, in which reference TRBV5-1 and TRBJ1-5 provide the parts outside the CDR3, is KAGVTQTPRYLIKTRGQQVTLSCSPISGHRSVSWYQQTPGQGLQFLFEYFSETQRNKGNFPGRFSGRQFSNSRSEMNVSTLELGDSALYLCASSLDGGLPQHFGDGTRLSIL.

The gene calls are TRBV6-5 and TRBJ2-6; D may be TRBD2 (5 bases). The CDR3 loop spans 13 amino acids. V lost 6 bases and J 2 bases, leaving 5 bases between the germline ends. The V gene's germline CDR1 is MNHEY and CDR2 SVGAGI. The CDR3 protein is CASRRAGANVLTF. The CDR3 DNA sequence: TGTGCCAGCAGGAGGGCTGGGGCCAACGTCCTGACTTTC.

The chain combines TRBV6-1 with TRBJ1-5; 7 bases match TRBD1. This CDR3 comprises 18 residues. Per germline, CDR1 MNHNS and CDR2 SASEGT. The V and J ends lost 4 bases and 0 bases, in that order; junction bases with no gene match: 12. CDR3 nucleotide sequence: TGTGCCAGCAGTGGGGGCCTGGGACAGAGAATTAGCAATCAGCCCCAGCATTTT. It codes for CASSGGLGQRISNQPQHF.

The chain employs TRBV7-2 and TRBJ2-1; D is uncertain. The CDR3 is made up of 14 amino acids. Trimming removed 7 bases from V and 6 bases from J, with 16 bases in between. Germline loops: CDR1 SGHTA, CDR2 FQGNSA. CDR3 amino acids: CASTRRRPGNEQFF. DNA for the CDR3: TGTGCCAGCACCCGGCGCAGGCCTGGCAATGAGCAGTTCTTC.

Remarks on this clone: Other DNA sequences in the sample encode the same CDR3. This chain uses TRBV5-1 with TRBJ2-3; TRBD2 agrees at 14 bases. CDR1 SGHRS and CDR2 YFSETQ come from the germline V gene. The CDR3 extends over 16 amino acids. Unmatched junction bases numbered 2, after V lost 0 bases and J lost 5 bases. CDR3: CASSLGLAGGLDTQYF. The CDR3, as DNA: TGCGCCAGCAGCTTGGGACTAGCGGGAGGGTTAGATACGCAGTATTTT.

The chain uses TRBV7-2 and TRBJ1-1; perhaps TRBD1 as D (5 bases). V lost 3 bases, J lost 1 base, and 9 bases lay in between. Looked up from germline, CDR1 is SGHTA and CDR2 is FQGNSA. The CDR3 runs to 14 residues. CDR3 sequence reads: CASSFTGQNTEAFF. The CDR3 DNA follows: TGTGCCAGCAGCTTTACGGGGCAGAACACTGAAGCTTTCTTT.

The chain couples TRBV5-4 to TRBJ2-7; the D is unclear. Germline assignment: CDR1 SGHNT and CDR2 YYREEE (reference sequence). Trimming removed 0 bases from V and 2 bases from J, with 12 bases in between. This CDR3 comprises 15 residues. The CDR3 sequence: CASSLGGTTPYEQYF. The CDR3 DNA is TGTGCCAGCAGCTTGGGAGGCACCACCCCCTACGAGCAGTACTTC.

The rearrangement joins TRBV5-1 to TRBJ2-2, with TRBD2 matching 11 bases. Looked up from germline, CDR1 is SGHRS and CDR2 is YFSETQ. V trimming: 0 bases; J trimming: 2 bases; junction bases outside the gene matches: 6. This CDR3 region has 18 residues. Here the CDR3 DNA reads TGCGCCAGCAGCTTGGTGGAGCTAGCGGGAGGTAACACCGGGGAGCTGTTTTTT. Translated: CASSLVELAGGNTGELFF.